This TCR beta chain was profiled in a study of cytomegalovirus exposure and HLA in healthy donors. The germline V gene encodes CDR1 GTSNPN and CDR2 SVGIG (reference sequence). V dropped 0 bases and J dropped 7 bases, with 13 bases sitting between them. The CDR3 contains 13 residues. PCR primers comprised 60 Vbeta and 13 Jbeta primers. The method was immunoSEQ multiplex PCR; TCRdb's version includes in-frame clones alone and lacks a portion of them. The data show 90,000 to 150,000 clones, about 60% seen once. The chain employs TRBV30 and TRBJ2-7; D call uncertain. Sequencing was performed on PBMCs. This TCR was sampled from a man aged 40-49 years in good health and CMV-seropositive. The CDR3 protein is CAWSVRGPGEQYF. Here the CDR3 DNA reads TGTGCCTGGAGTGTACGAGGCCCTGGGGAGCAGTACTTC.